The 15 T cell receptor beta chains below come from one sample, sequenced in a study of T cells in Graves' hyperthyroidism and ophthalmopathy. Researchers took RNA transcripts and amplified the TCR beta CDR3 regions from them. In the first-round RT-PCR of the TCR CDR3, the HTBI primer set was used. TCRdb analysed the multiplex PCR reads with MiXCR anew, one entry per CDR3 protein. The table has around 290,000 distinct CDR3 sequences, about an eighth seen once. Sequences were obtained from blood. These receptors were obtained from a woman in her thirties with Graves' hyperthyroidism that later progressed to Graves' ophthalmopathy.

The chain links TRBV6-1 to TRBJ1-2, with TRBD1 matching over 7 bases. The V and J ends lost 8 bases and 4 bases, in that order; junction bases with no gene match: 10. The CDR3 loop spans 14 amino acids. Germline V gene lookup returns CDR1 MNHNS and CDR2 SASEGT. The CDR3 protein is CASGPTGSIYGYTF. CDR3 bases: TGTGCCAGCGGACCGACAGGGAGTATCTATGGCTACACCTTC.

This clonotype was detected ten times or more. The chain is built from TRBV7-9 and TRBJ2-7, with 13 nucleotides matching TRBD2. After removal of 5 bases from V and 4 bases from J, the junction contained 2 bases not matched to a gene. Germline V lookup: CDR1 SEHNR, CDR2 FQNEAQ (reference sequence). This CDR3 region has 14 residues. The CDR3 coding sequence is TGTGCCAGCAGCCCGGGACTAGCGGGGTACGAGCAGTACTTC. This translates into CASSPGLAGYEQYF.

This clonotype was recorded at least ten times. CDR3 sequence: CASKRDGNTIYF. The CDR3 DNA is TGTGCCAGCAAGAGGGATGGAAACACCATATATTTT. The gene calls are TRBV12-3 or TRBV12-4 and TRBJ1-3; D ambiguous. Trimming left V 7 bases short and J 3 bases short, with 7 bases between. The CDR3 consists of 12 residues.

This clonotype appeared a few times. J is TRBJ2-5 and V is TRBV19; TRBD2 aligns across 8 bases. V shed 8 bases and J 3 bases; nucleotides not matched to a gene: 11. This CDR3 has 15 residues. Germline CDR1 and CDR2: LNHDA and SQIVND (reference sequence). CDR3: CASGTRGAGEETQYF. The CDR3 nucleotides read TGTGCCAGTGGAACTCGAGGAGCGGGAGAAGAGACCCAGTACTTC.

Ten or more counts support this clonotype. The chain employs TRBV30 and TRBJ2-7, with D possibly matching TRBD2 (5 bases). V lost 1 base to trimming and J lost 5 bases, with 15 bases between them. Germline CDR1 and CDR2: GTSNPN and SVGIG (reference sequence). The CDR3 extends over 14 amino acids. The CDR3 region is CAWSALRVRHEQYF. The CDR3 DNA follows: TGTGCCTGGAGTGCCTTGAGGGTTCGCCACGAGCAGTACTTC.

In this sample, this clonotype turned up a few times. This chain connects TRBV20-1 to TRBJ2-2; D not certain. The CDR3 length is 13 residues. Per germline, CDR1 DFQATT and CDR2 SNEGSKA (reference sequence). The V gene lost 6 bases and the J gene lost 4 bases, with 12 bases spanning the gap. The CDR3, as DNA: TGCAGTGCCGAAGGAGAATTCACCGGGGAGCTGTTTTTT. Translated: CSAEGEFTGELFF.

In the case of this clonotype: A much bigger clone sits one base away, suggesting this may be a read error. V and J are TRBV20-1 and TRBJ2-2; a weak D match, TRBD2 (6 bases). Germline CDR1 DFQATT, CDR2 SNEGSKA (reference sequence). The CDR3 runs 14 residues. The ends were cut back, 3 bases at V and 4 bases at J, with 12 bases in the middle. The CDR3 bases are TGCAGTGCTAGGCCCGTGCGGGGCACCGGGGAGCTGTTTTTT. The encoded protein is CSARPVRGTGELFF.

V is TRBV5-1 and J is TRBJ2-5; D call uncertain. This CDR3 spans 15 amino acids. Germline CDR1 and CDR2: SGHRS and YFSETQ. V lost 0 bases, J lost 1 base, and 10 bases lay in between. This CDR3 reads CASSLVGWRQETQYF. In nucleotides, the CDR3 is TGCGCCAGCAGCTTGGTTGGTTGGCGCCAAGAGACCCAGTACTTC.

This clonotype was recorded many times. V and J are TRBV6-2 or TRBV6-3 and TRBJ1-2; TRBD1 aligns across 10 bases. The CDR3 contains 15 residues. CDR1 is MNHEY and CDR2 is SVGEGT in the germline V gene. Trimming cost V 5 bases and J 8 bases; bases outside gene matches: 11. CDR3 nucleotide sequence: TGTGCCAGCAGTCTCCATGACAGGGGGCCGCGAGGCTACACCTTC. It encodes CASSLHDRGPRGYTF.

This clonotype has at least ten counts. This CDR3 reads CASSLTGGTQETQYF. The DNA for the CDR3 is TGTGCCAGCAGCTTAACGGGCGGCACCCAAGAGACCCAGTACTTC. The V gene is TRBV7-3, the J gene TRBJ2-5, with no clear D. The ends were cut back, 0 bases at V and 1 base at J, with 9 bases in the middle. The CDR3 is 15 amino acids. Germline CDR1 is SGHTA and CDR2 is FQGTGA.

J is TRBJ2-5 and V is TRBV19, with D possibly being TRBD2 (7 bases). The CDR3 consists of 14 residues. Germline V CDR1 and CDR2: LNHDA, SQIVND (reference sequence). Deletions cut 5 bases from V and 2 bases from J, with 12 bases between. The CDR3: CASSEGGYQETQYF. DNA for the CDR3: TGTGCCAGTAGTGAGGGGGGGTATCAAGAGACCCAGTACTTC.

The rearrangement links TRBV6-2 or TRBV6-3 to TRBJ2-1, with D possibly being TRBD2 (5 bases). V was shortened by 5 bases and J by 3 bases, with 11 bases between the two germline ends. CDR3 length equals 14 residues. Germline CDR1 reads MNHEY; CDR2 reads SVGEGT. Here the CDR3 DNA reads TGTGCCAGCAGTATGGAACTAGTCTACAATGAGCAGTTCTTC. It specifies CASSMELVYNEQFF.

This clonotype came up many times. The chain is built from TRBV27 and TRBJ2-1, with a tentative D call TRBD2 (5 bases). This CDR3 contains 13 residues. The V end was cut by 5 bases, the J end by 6 bases, with 11 bases between. Germline CDR1 and CDR2: MNHEY and SMNVEV (reference sequence). CDR3 protein: CASSASGVNEQFF. The CDR3, as DNA: TGTGCCAGCAGTGCCTCCGGGGTCAATGAGCAGTTCTTC.

Notes on this clonotype: This could be a read error, since a much larger clone is one nucleotide away. The rearrangement uses TRBV19 and TRBJ2-2; 10 bases line up with TRBD2. There are 19 residues in the CDR3. Germline-derived CDR1 and CDR2 are LNHDA and SQIVND (reference sequence). The CDR3 DNA is TGTGCCGGTAGTATTGCGTCCCTCGGACTAGCGGAGTACACCGGGGAGCTGTTTTTT. This encodes CAGSIASLGLAEYTGELFF.

The chain recombines TRBV2 with TRBJ2-5; 8 nucleotides align to TRBD1. This CDR3 spans 14 amino acids. Germline trimming cut 6 bases from V and 3 bases from J; bases unmatched to any gene: 6. The germline CDR1 and CDR2 sequences are SNHLY and FYNNEI. CDR3 in amino acids: CASRNKDREETQYF. The CDR3 DNA reads as TGTGCCAGCAGAAATAAGGACAGGGAAGAGACCCAGTACTTC.